Listed below are T cell receptor beta chains from one sample, sequenced in a study of OX40 agonist ivuxolimab in advanced cancers. TCRdb's table, derived via immunoSEQ multiplex PCR, lists solely in-frame clones and lacks some. Of around 60,000 clones in the sample, roughly 86% were seen once. This specimen was CD4+ or CD8+ T cells sorted from blood, taken in a trial of the OX40 agonist ivuxolimab. These receptor sequences come from an adult with an advanced solid tumor such as melanoma, head and neck, liver or kidney cancer. CDR3s include the opening cysteine and the closing phenylalanine or tryptophan. The D gene is left open where the match is weak. Clone size appears in some rows only: once, few, many, or a class for an expanded clone.

CDR3 length	V gene	J gene	D gene	clone size	CDR3 DNA	CDR3 protein
14	TRBV6-5	TRBJ2-4	-	once	TGTGCCAGCAGTTACTCCCCTACAGTCGGAATTCAGTACTTC	CASSYSPTVGIQYF
14	TRBV27	TRBJ2-2	-	-	TGTGCCAGCAGGCCAGGGGATGGCACCGGGGAGCTGTTTTTT	CASRPGDGTGELFF
14	TRBV2	TRBJ1-5	TRBD1	-	TGTGCCAGCCGACAGGGGTTGCAAGGGCAGCCCCAGCATTTT	CASRQGLQGQPQHF
16	TRBV19	TRBJ1-5	-	few	TGTGCCAGTAGTATACTGGGCGAGGGGCGCGGTCAGCCCCAGCATTTT	CASSILGEGRGQPQHF
14	TRBV5-1	TRBJ2-5	TRBD2	-	TGCGCCAGCAGCTTGGGACTAGCCGGAGAGACCCAGTACTTC	CASSLGLAGETQYF
17	TRBV5-1	TRBJ1-2	TRBD1	few	TGCGCCAGCAGCTTCAATCCGTTGGGACAGAAGAACTATGGCTACACCTTC	CASSFNPLGQKNYGYTF
17	TRBV23-1	TRBJ2-2	-	once	TGCGCCAGCAGTCAATCGATGGGGGGGCTTAACACCGGGGAGCTGTTTTTT	CASSQSMGGLNTGELFF
12	TRBV29-1	TRBJ1-3	-	-	TGCAGCGCCTGGTACTCTGGAAACACCATATATTTT	CSAWYSGNTIYF
14	TRBV10-2	TRBJ1-4	-	once	TGCGCCAGCAGTGGGGGCCTCTCCGGTGAAAAACTGTTTTTT	CASSGGLSGEKLFF
15	TRBV27	TRBJ2-2	-	once	TGTGCCAGCAGTAGAGGGAGCCCCCTCACCGGGGAGCTGTTTTTT	CASSRGSPLTGELFF
12	TRBV29-1	TRBJ1-1	TRBD1	-	TGCAGCGTTGATCAGGGGGGCACTGAAGCTTTCTTT	CSVDQGGTEAFF
15	TRBV4-2	TRBJ1-1	-	-	TGTGCCAGCAGCCCCCACCCGGGAAAGGCCACTGAAGCTTTCTTT	CASSPHPGKATEAFF
15	TRBV10-1	TRBJ2-7	-	-	TGCGCCAGCAGTGAGTTTACAGGGAGCTCCTACGAGCAGTACTTC	CASSEFTGSSYEQYF
18	TRBV5-3	TRBJ2-7	TRBD1	-	TGTGCCAGAAGCCCGACCCCGGGACAGGGAAGGTGCTCCTACGAGCAGTACTTC	CARSPTPGQGRCSYEQYF
12	TRBV27	TRBJ2-5	TRBD1	-	TGTGCCAGCAGCAACAGGGGAGAGACCCAGTACTTC	CASSNRGETQYF
15	TRBV7-9	TRBJ1-2	-	-	TGTGCCAGCAGCCCGGGACACCCGAAGGGCTATGGCTACACCTTC	CASSPGHPKGYGYTF
14	TRBV5-1	TRBJ2-2	-	-	TGCGCCAGCAGCCGGGACCTAAACACCGGGGAGCTGTTTTTT	CASSRDLNTGELFF
16	TRBV5-1	TRBJ2-3	TRBD2	-	TGCGCCAGCAGCTATCTAGCGGGGGCCGGCACAGATACGCAGTATTTT	CASSYLAGAGTDTQYF
18	TRBV4-1	TRBJ2-7	-	once	TGCGCCAGCAGCCGCTCCGGGGCCGGAGGATTATTCTCCTACGAGCAGTACTTC	CASSRSGAGGLFSYEQYF
15	TRBV7-9	TRBJ1-5	TRBD1	-	TGTGCCAGCAGCTTAGGGACAGGGGCGAGGCAGCCCCAGCATTTT	CASSLGTGARQPQHF
15	TRBV5-1	TRBJ2-7	-	once	TGCGCCAGCAGCTTGGCCCCGGCAGGGAGAGACGAGCAGTACTTC	CASSLAPAGRDEQYF
15	TRBV7-9	TRBJ1-1	TRBD1	-	TGTGCCAGCAGCTCGTCGGGACAGGGGTACACTGAAGCTTTCTTT	CASSSSGQGYTEAFF
17	TRBV4-1	TRBJ1-3	TRBD1	once	TGCGCCAGCAGCCAACTCAGTCTGGGACAGGCTGGAAACACCATATATTTT	CASSQLSLGQAGNTIYF
15	TRBV30	TRBJ2-7	-	-	TGTGCCTGGAGTGTACGTGGGGCAGGGAACTACGAGCAGTACTTC	CAWSVRGAGNYEQYF
12	TRBV5-1	TRBJ2-3	-	-	TGCGCCAGCAGCTCGGGGAGGGATACGCAGTATTTT	CASSSGRDTQYF
14	TRBV28	TRBJ1-3	TRBD1	-	TGTGCCAGCTCTGACAGGGGCTCTGGAAACACCATATATTTT	CASSDRGSGNTIYF
16	TRBV19	TRBJ1-5	-	-	TGTGCCAGTAGGTATCGACAGGCCCGTAGCAATCAGCCCCAGCATTTT	CASRYRQARSNQPQHF
12	TRBV9	TRBJ1-2	-	-	TGTGCCAGCAGCCCCCAGGCGAGCGGCTACACCTTC	CASSPQASGYTF
13	TRBV30	TRBJ1-3	-	-	TGTGCCTGGAGTGTAGGTTATCGAAACACCATATATTTT	CAWSVGYRNTIYF
14	TRBV4-1	TRBJ1-2	-	-	TGCGCCAGCAGCCCAGAGACCCTCTATCCCGGCTACACCTTC	CASSPETLYPGYTF
18	TRBV25-1	TRBJ1-1	TRBD1	-	TGTGCCAGCAGTGATGATTTCAGACAGGGCCGGAGGGGCACTGAAGCTTTCTTT	CASSDDFRQGRRGTEAFF
17	TRBV18	TRBJ2-3	-	-	TGTGCCAGCTCACCCAGGGGACGGGCAGGTGGAACAGATACGCAGTATTTT	CASSPRGRAGGTDTQYF
16	TRBV18	TRBJ1-1	-	-	TGTGCCAGCTCACGTCAGGGGCCCTTTACGAACACTGAAGCTTTCTTT	CASSRQGPFTNTEAFF
12	TRBV28	TRBJ1-2	-	-	TGTGCCAGCTATACAGGGAACTATGGCTACACCTTC	CASYTGNYGYTF
16	TRBV10-3	TRBJ1-4	-	few	TGTGCCATCAGTGAGGCGGTTACGGGGGGCAGGGAAAAACTGTTTTTT	CAISEAVTGGREKLFF
14	TRBV7-6	TRBJ2-5	TRBD1	-	TGTGCCAGCAGCTCGACAGGGAGTCGAGAGACCCAGTACTTC	CASSSTGSRETQYF
16	TRBV4-1	TRBJ2-1	TRBD1	-	TGCGCCAGCAGCCAGGGGGACAGGAGCTCCTACAATGAGCAGTTCTTC	CASSQGDRSSYNEQFF
13	TRBV7-9	TRBJ2-3	-	medium-sized	TGTGCCAGCAGCTTCGACAGCGGGTATACGCAGTATTTT	CASSFDSGYTQYF
14	TRBV10-3	TRBJ1-4	-	-	TGTGCCATCAGTGACGGTTCAAGCGGTGAAAAACTGTTTTTT	CAISDGSSGEKLFF
15	TRBV4-2	TRBJ2-2	-	-	TGTGCCAGCAGCCAAGCCTTCGCGAACACCGGGGAGCTGTTTTTT	CASSQAFANTGELFF
13	TRBV6-5	TRBJ1-2	-	-	TGTGCCAGCCGCCCCGAGGGAGTTTATGGCTACACCTTC	CASRPEGVYGYTF
15	TRBV13	TRBJ2-3	TRBD1	-	TGTGCCAGCAGCCCTAGACAGGGTAGCACAGATACGCAGTATTTT	CASSPRQGSTDTQYF
14	TRBV15	TRBJ2-2	-	once	TGTGCCACCAGCAGAGCAAAGTACACCGGGGAGCTGTTTTTT	CATSRAKYTGELFF
11	TRBV7-9	TRBJ1-1	-	-	TGTGCCAGCAGCTTAGCAGGGGTCGCTTTCTTT	CASSLAGVAFF
18	TRBV7-2	TRBJ2-7	TRBD2	-	TGTGCCAGCAGCTTAGCGGGGACTAGCGGGGGCCCCCAATCCGAGCAGTACTTC	CASSLAGTSGGPQSEQYF
14	TRBV6-1	TRBJ1-1	-	-	TGTGCCAGCAGTGAAGACCAGGGAAGGTCGAAAGCTTTCTTT	CASSEDQGRSKAFF
13	TRBV15	TRBJ2-3	-	-	TGTGCCACCAGCAGGGGCCCCTTAGATACGCAGTATTTT	CATSRGPLDTQYF
17	TRBV5-4	TRBJ2-3	TRBD2	-	TGTGCCAGCAGCTTGGGGACTAGCCGGACCCTCACAGATACGCAGTATTTT	CASSLGTSRTLTDTQYF